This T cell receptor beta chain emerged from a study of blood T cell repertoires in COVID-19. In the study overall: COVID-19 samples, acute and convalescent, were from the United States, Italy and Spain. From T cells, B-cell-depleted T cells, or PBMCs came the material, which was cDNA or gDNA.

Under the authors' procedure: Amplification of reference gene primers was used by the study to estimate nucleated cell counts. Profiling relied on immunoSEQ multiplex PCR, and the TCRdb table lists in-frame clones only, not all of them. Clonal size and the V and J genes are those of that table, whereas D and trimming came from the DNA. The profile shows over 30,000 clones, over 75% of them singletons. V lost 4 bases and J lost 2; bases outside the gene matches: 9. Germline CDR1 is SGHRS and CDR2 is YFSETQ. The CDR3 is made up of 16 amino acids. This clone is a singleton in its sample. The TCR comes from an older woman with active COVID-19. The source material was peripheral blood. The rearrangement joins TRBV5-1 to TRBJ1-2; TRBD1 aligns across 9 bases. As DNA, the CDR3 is TGCGCCAGCAGCCTGACGGGGGACAGGGCCAACTATGGCTACACCTTC. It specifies CASSLTGDRANYGYTF.